The present T cell receptor beta chain was sequenced within a study of T cell responses to AZD1222 COVID-19 vaccine. Looked up from germline, CDR1 is MNHNY and CDR2 is SVGAGI (reference sequence). The CDR3 totals 13 residues. V shed 6 bases and J 4 bases; nucleotides not matched to a gene: 5. Here immunoSEQ multiplex PCR was the method, and the copy in TCRdb shows in-frame clones only, minus some. This table holds about 56,000 clones, approximately 80% found once. Study-level findings and limits: Donors were largely white British and mainly female; clonal diversity was possibly underestimated. Epitopes outside B.1.351 and B.1.1.7 mutated regions reportedly drew nearly half of spike TCRs. The study sampled repertoires only after the peak T cell response.

Whether given at about 4 or about 12 weeks, second doses were pooled. In regard to this clone: What it binds is not known.

The source material was peripheral blood, sampled 28 days after the second AZD1222 dose. The gene calls are TRBV6-6 and TRBJ2-5, with TRBD1 identical over 7 bases. The TCR sequence derives from an adult who received the AZD1222 COVID-19 vaccine. The CDR3 region is CASRLQGRETQYF. CDR3 nucleotide sequence: TGTGCCAGCAGATTACAGGGGCGAGAGACCCAGTACTTC.